Listed here is a single TCR beta chain. Its cognate antigen is unknown. This sample is drawn from a study of human CD8 memory T cell subsets. Study findings and constraints: Diversity was similarly high in stem-like memory and precursor exhausted T cells, which was not the case for effector memory cells. T cell repertoires from the stem-like memory and precursor exhausted subsets showed minimal mutual overlap.

It was UMI-labeled 5' RACE by which the TCR beta libraries were made. From its re-call of the 5' RACE reads, TCRdb lists each CDR3 protein once, without DNA. The listing contains about 7,900 distinct CDR3 sequences. CD8+ T cells were isolated by negative magnetic selection. Germline lookup yields CDR1 SGHRS and CDR2 YFSETQ. This CDR3 is built from 13 residues. The TCR originated in a human donor in good health. The gene calls are TRBV5-1 and TRBJ2-7; TCRdb's D call, TRBD1, is unchecked because there is no DNA. Sequencing was carried out using CD8+ T cells from PBMCs. CDR3 sequence reads: CASKGTGLGEQYF.